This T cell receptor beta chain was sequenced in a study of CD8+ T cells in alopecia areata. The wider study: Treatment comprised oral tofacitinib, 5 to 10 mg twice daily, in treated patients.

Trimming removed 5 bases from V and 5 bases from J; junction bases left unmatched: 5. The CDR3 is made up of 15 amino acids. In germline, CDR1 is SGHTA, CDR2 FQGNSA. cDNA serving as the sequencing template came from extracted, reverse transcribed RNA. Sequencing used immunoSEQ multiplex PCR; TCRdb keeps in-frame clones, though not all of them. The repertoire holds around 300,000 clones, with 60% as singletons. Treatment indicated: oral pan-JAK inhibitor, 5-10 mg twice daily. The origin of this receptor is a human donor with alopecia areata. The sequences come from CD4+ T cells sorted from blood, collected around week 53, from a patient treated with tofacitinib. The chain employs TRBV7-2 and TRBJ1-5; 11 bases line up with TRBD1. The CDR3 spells CASSLGTGGYQPQHF. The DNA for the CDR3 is TGTGCCAGCAGCCTGGGGACAGGGGGATATCAGCCCCAGCATTTT. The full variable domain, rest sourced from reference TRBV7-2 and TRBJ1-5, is GAGVSQSPSNKVTEKGKDVELRCDPISGHTALYWYRQSLGQGLEFLIYFQGNSAPDKSGLPSDRFSAERTGGSVSTLTIQRTQQEDSAVYLCASSLGTGGYQPQHFGDGTRLSIL.